What follows describes a single T cell receptor (beta chain). No antigen is known for it. One base away there is no much larger clone; base qualities are not given. V loses 3 bases of germline sequence and J loses 4 bases, and the interval between the two ends is 24 bases. As encoded in the germline V gene, CDR1 is MDHEN while CDR2 is SYDVKM. The CDR3 runs 18 residues from the cysteine to the phenylalanine. Only the CDR3 portion is preserved as DNA: 54 bases, with reading frame beginning at the first base. This entry belongs to a study of blood T cell repertoires in COVID-19 (dated by TCRdb to 2020 to 2021). A note on the overall study: Collaborator samples came from the United States, Italy and Spain and covered acute and convalescent phases of COVID-19. A freely available public database, intended as a resource for researchers studying the immune response to SARS-CoV-2, is where the repertoires were released. The prospective study material was composed of cDNA or gDNA derived from T cells, B-cell-depleted T cells, or PBMCs. Samples were obtained from the ongoing ImmuneRACE study (first 160 participants) and from over a thousand subjects provided by 6 global collaborators. HLA class I and class II types, where available, came from metadata supplied by the sample provider rather than from assay-based typing. Nearly every sample came with metadata listing a de-identified subject ID, COVID-19 status, age in years and sex. The dataset comprised deeply sampled blood TCRbeta repertoires from subjects exposed to, actively infected with, or recovered from COVID-19. What the study reported, not specific to this receptor: The amount of clinical and demographic metadata varied by source and participant and was provided uncurated.

TCRbeta CDR3 regions were amplified from genomic DNA using the immunoSEQ Assay, a bias-controlled multiplex PCR. The original methods were these. Nucleated cell counts per sample were estimated from amplification of reference gene primers within the assay. To quantify the absolute abundance of each unique TCRbeta CDR3 rearrangement, sequence reads were collapsed and filtered. For each sample, productive Simpson clonality was calculated by taking the square root of Simpson's diversity index across productive rearrangements. TCRdb holds this immuneACCESS table with in-frame rearrangements only. Some clones are missing; in checked studies, unresolved V genes explain under half, and the rest has no known cause. From that table come the V and J calls and clone size; the DNA was used to work out D and trimming. This sample gives 90,000 to 110,000 clones in total; around four fifths of them show up just once. Clones ranked in the top ten supply 18% of the sample.

Collaborating institutions collected whole blood in K2EDTA tubes following their own protocols. For TCRbeta analysis, collaborators shipped samples as frozen whole blood, isolated PBMCs, or DNA extracted from either of those sample types. The source is a woman aged 60 to 75 with acute or convalescent COVID-19. Material for sequencing was peripheral blood. The V gene is TRBV28 and the J gene is TRBJ2-5, with no D gene named confidently. This receptor carries the CDR3 CASSFSPLSYAARETQYF. The DNA sequence reads TGTGCCAGCAGTTTTTCCCCTCTATCCTATGCGGCGAGAGAGACCCAGTACTTC.